This T cell receptor beta chain was identified during a study of CD8+ T cells in alopecia areata. Study observations and caveats: Compared with normal scalp, lesional scalp had higher clonality and more expanded CD8+ clones.

Comments on this clone: What it binds is unknown.

The treatment: oral pan-JAK inhibitor, 5-10 mg twice daily. Individuals with alopecia areata gave both lesional scalp punch biopsies and peripheral blood for collection. V lost 5 bases and J 9 bases, leaving 23 bases between the germline ends. CDR1 and CDR2 from the germline V gene are PRHDT and FYEKMQ (reference sequence). The CDR3 spans 16 residues. Following RNA extraction, reverse transcription yielded cDNA that acted as the sequencing template. Measured with immunoSEQ multiplex PCR; TCRdb has only the in-frame clones, and not every one. The sample lists some 150,000 clones; approximately 90% were seen once.

This receptor was identified in a human donor with alopecia areata. This rearrangement joins TRBV13 to TRBJ2-1, with D possibly matching TRBD2 (6 bases). The material was CD8+ T cells sorted from blood, obtained at week 4, from a patient treated with tofacitinib. The CDR3 region has the DNA TGTGCCAGCAGCCCGACGGCGGGGCCTAGCGTAGGTGAGCAGTTCTTC. It specifies CASSPTAGPSVGEQFF.